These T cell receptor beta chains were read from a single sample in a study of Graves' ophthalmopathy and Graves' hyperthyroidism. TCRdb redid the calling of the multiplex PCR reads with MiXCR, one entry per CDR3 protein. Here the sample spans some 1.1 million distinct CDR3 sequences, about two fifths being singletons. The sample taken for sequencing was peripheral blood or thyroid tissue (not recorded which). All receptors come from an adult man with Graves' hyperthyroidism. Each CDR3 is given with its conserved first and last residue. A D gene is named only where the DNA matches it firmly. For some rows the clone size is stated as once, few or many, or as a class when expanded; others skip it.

CDR3 protein: CASSFSPRALRLEQYF; CDR3 DNA: TGTGCCAGCAGCTTTTCCCCGCGGGCGCTTCGCCTCGAGCAGTACTTC; J gene: TRBJ2-7; V gene: TRBV7-9; D gene: -; clone size: many; CDR3 length: 16
CDR3 protein: CAISNRDSGNTIYF; CDR3 DNA: TGTGCCATCAGCAACAGGGACTCTGGAAACACCATATATTTT; J gene: TRBJ1-3; V gene: TRBV10-3; D gene: -; clone size: many; CDR3 length: 14
CDR3 protein: CASSQAGAYVLTF; CDR3 DNA: TGCGCCAGCAGCCAAGCGGGGGCCTACGTCCTGACTTTC; J gene: TRBJ2-6; V gene: TRBV4-1; D gene: -; clone size: -; CDR3 length: 13
CDR3 protein: CASSNGQGSLTGELFF; CDR3 DNA: TGTGCCAGCAGCAACGGACAGGGAAGTCTAACCGGGGAGCTGTTTTTT; J gene: TRBJ2-2; V gene: TRBV7-6; D gene: TRBD1; clone size: many; CDR3 length: 16
CDR3 protein: CASHGTQYF; CDR3 DNA: TGTGCCAGCCATGGGACCCAGTACTTC; J gene: TRBJ2-5; V gene: TRBV6-1; D gene: -; clone size: many; CDR3 length: 9
CDR3 protein: CASSKQGELFF; CDR3 DNA: TGTGCCAGCAGCAAACAGGGGGAGCTGTTTTTT; J gene: TRBJ2-2; V gene: TRBV7-2; D gene: -; clone size: -; CDR3 length: 11
CDR3 protein: CASSFGDQEGFF; CDR3 DNA: TGCGCCAGCAGCTTCGGGGATCAAGAGGGGTTCTTT; J gene: TRBJ1-1; V gene: TRBV5-1; D gene: -; clone size: many; CDR3 length: 12
CDR3 protein: CASSLNPGTGKETQYF; CDR3 DNA: TGTGCCAGCAGCTTGAACCCGGGGACAGGGAAAGAGACCCAGTACTTC; J gene: TRBJ2-5; V gene: TRBV11-1; D gene: TRBD1; clone size: few; CDR3 length: 16
CDR3 protein: CAISVGRGRETQYF; CDR3 DNA: TGTGCCATCAGTGTGGGCAGGGGCCGAGAGACCCAGTACTTC; J gene: TRBJ2-5; V gene: TRBV10-3; D gene: -; clone size: -; CDR3 length: 14
CDR3 protein: CASSFKRGGFGTGELFF; CDR3 DNA: TGTGCCAGCAGCTTTAAGCGGGGGGGCTTTGGCACCGGGGAGCTGTTTTTT; J gene: TRBJ2-2; V gene: TRBV12-3/TRBV12-4; D gene: TRBD2; clone size: -; CDR3 length: 17
CDR3 protein: CASSKAGDSYEQYF; CDR3 DNA: TGTGCCAGCAGTAAGGCGGGGGATTCCTACGAGCAGTACTTC; J gene: TRBJ2-7; V gene: TRBV6-5; D gene: TRBD2; clone size: -; CDR3 length: 14
CDR3 protein: CASSTQAGVGETQYF; CDR3 DNA: TGTGCCAGCAGCACCCAAGCGGGAGTGGGAGAGACCCAGTACTTC; J gene: TRBJ2-5; V gene: TRBV7-3; D gene: TRBD2; clone size: many; CDR3 length: 15
CDR3 protein: CSVGFSGELFF; CDR3 DNA: TGCAGCGTTGGGTTCTCCGGGGAGCTGTTTTTT; J gene: TRBJ2-2; V gene: TRBV29-1; D gene: -; clone size: many; CDR3 length: 11
CDR3 protein: CASSGEPWEPQHF; CDR3 DNA: TGTGCCAGCAGTGGCGAGCCTTGGGAGCCCCAGCATTTT; J gene: TRBJ1-5; V gene: TRBV2; D gene: -; clone size: many; CDR3 length: 13
CDR3 protein: CSVDWDETQYF; CDR3 DNA: TGCAGCGTTGACTGGGATGAGACCCAGTACTTC; J gene: TRBJ2-5; V gene: TRBV29-1; D gene: -; clone size: many; CDR3 length: 11
CDR3 protein: CASSGQGAYTGELFF; CDR3 DNA: TGTGCCAGCAGTGGACAGGGGGCTTACACCGGGGAGCTGTTTTTT; J gene: TRBJ2-2; V gene: TRBV2; D gene: TRBD1; clone size: many; CDR3 length: 15
CDR3 protein: CAIKEHLLYEQYF; CDR3 DNA: TGTGCCATCAAAGAACACCTACTCTACGAGCAGTACTTC; J gene: TRBJ2-7; V gene: TRBV10-3; D gene: -; clone size: -; CDR3 length: 13
CDR3 protein: CAISALDENTEAFF; CDR3 DNA: TGTGCCATCAGTGCGCTTGACGAGAACACTGAAGCTTTCTTT; J gene: TRBJ1-1; V gene: TRBV10-3; D gene: -; clone size: many; CDR3 length: 14
CDR3 protein: CASRRGRLDTEAFF; CDR3 DNA: TGTGCCAGTAGGCGGGGGCGCTTGGACACTGAAGCTTTCTTT; J gene: TRBJ1-1; V gene: TRBV19; D gene: -; clone size: many; CDR3 length: 14
CDR3 protein: CASSFEYNEKLFF; CDR3 DNA: TGTGCCAGCAGTTTCGAGTATAATGAAAAACTGTTTTTT; J gene: TRBJ1-4; V gene: TRBV12-3/TRBV12-4; D gene: -; clone size: -; CDR3 length: 13
CDR3 protein: CSQAGTGFNIYEQYF; CDR3 DNA: TGCAGTCAGGCAGGTACAGGGTTTAACATCTACGAGCAGTACTTC; J gene: TRBJ2-7; V gene: TRBV20-1; D gene: -; clone size: few; CDR3 length: 15
CDR3 protein: CASSPTWEANYGYTF; CDR3 DNA: TGTGCCAGCAGCCCGACGTGGGAAGCTAACTATGGCTACACCTTC; J gene: TRBJ1-2; V gene: TRBV7-8; D gene: -; clone size: many; CDR3 length: 15
CDR3 protein: CASSMSGRINEAFF; CDR3 DNA: TGTGCCAGTAGTATGTCCGGTCGGATTAATGAAGCTTTCTTT; J gene: TRBJ1-1; V gene: TRBV19; D gene: -; clone size: many; CDR3 length: 14
CDR3 protein: CASSPGTGGDDEAFF; CDR3 DNA: TGCGCCAGCAGCCCGGGGACAGGGGGCGATGATGAAGCTTTCTTT; J gene: TRBJ1-1; V gene: TRBV7-2; D gene: TRBD1; clone size: -; CDR3 length: 15
CDR3 protein: CASSDGTSEIGELFF; CDR3 DNA: TGTGCCAGCAGCGACGGGACTAGCGAGATCGGGGAGCTGTTTTTT; J gene: TRBJ2-2; V gene: TRBV7-2; D gene: TRBD2; clone size: many; CDR3 length: 15
CDR3 protein: CASSQHGLEQYF; CDR3 DNA: TGTGCCAGCAGCCAGCACGGATTGGAGCAGTACTTC; J gene: TRBJ2-7; V gene: TRBV14; D gene: -; clone size: many; CDR3 length: 12
CDR3 protein: CSARDPRKGGYTEAFF; CDR3 DNA: TGCAGTGCCAGGGACCCCCGAAAGGGGGGCTACACTGAAGCTTTCTTT; J gene: TRBJ1-1; V gene: TRBV20-1; D gene: -; clone size: few; CDR3 length: 16
CDR3 protein: CAIRLDSSHRGGAGSGANVLTF; CDR3 DNA: TGTGCCATCAGACTCGACAGCAGCCATCGAGGGGGCGCGGGGTCTGGGGCCAACGTCCTGACTTTC; J gene: TRBJ2-6; V gene: TRBV10-3; D gene: -; clone size: -; CDR3 length: 22
CDR3 protein: CASSSANLPGLAVAEQYF; CDR3 DNA: TGTGCCAGCAGCTCAGCCAATCTTCCGGGACTAGCGGTTGCCGAGCAGTACTTC; J gene: TRBJ2-7; V gene: TRBV7-2; D gene: TRBD2; clone size: -; CDR3 length: 18
CDR3 protein: CASSLLDRVKQYF; CDR3 DNA: TGTGCCAGCAGCTTATTGGACAGGGTTAAGCAGTACTTC; J gene: TRBJ2-7; V gene: TRBV7-9; D gene: TRBD1; clone size: -; CDR3 length: 13
CDR3 protein: CAWSRGSLYYGYTF; CDR3 DNA: TGTGCCTGGAGTAGGGGGAGTCTATATTATGGCTACACCTTC; J gene: TRBJ1-2; V gene: TRBV30; D gene: -; clone size: -; CDR3 length: 14
CDR3 protein: CAGGNPQHF; CDR3 DNA: TGTGCCGGGGGGAATCCCCAGCATTTT; J gene: TRBJ1-5; V gene: TRBV19; D gene: -; clone size: -; CDR3 length: 9
CDR3 protein: CASSYPGGITEAFF; CDR3 DNA: TGTGCCAGCAGTTACCCGGGGGGCATCACTGAAGCTTTCTTT; J gene: TRBJ1-1; V gene: TRBV10-2; D gene: -; clone size: -; CDR3 length: 14
CDR3 protein: CSVEEVNTESFF; CDR3 DNA: TGCAGCGTTGAGGAGGTGAACACTGAATCTTTCTTT; J gene: TRBJ1-1; V gene: TRBV29-1; D gene: -; clone size: -; CDR3 length: 12
CDR3 protein: CASSISGTIMNTEAFF; CDR3 DNA: TGTGCCAGTAGTATCTCCGGGACGATCATGAACACTGAAGCTTTCTTT; J gene: TRBJ1-1; V gene: TRBV19; D gene: -; clone size: many; CDR3 length: 16